This T cell receptor beta chain was observed in a study of CD8 T cells in ankylosing spondylitis (TCRdb year 2017). The study in broad terms: The study profiled T cell receptor beta repertoires in healthy donors and ankylosing spondylitis patients to find disease-linked TCR variants. The whole study cohort included over 85 healthy donors and 20 to 25 ankylosing spondylitis patients. Samples of peripheral blood were taken, and for ankylosing spondylitis patients, synovial fluid was collected as well. The investigation overall reported the following: According to the report, matched synovial fluid samples from ankylosing spondylitis patients were significantly enriched for the disease-linked clones. Some motif variants had previously been reported in the synovial fluid and blood of reactive arthritis patients, which suggests shared mechanisms of disease initiation. Blood from ankylosing spondylitis patients appeared to be characterized by a TCR beta motif made up of eight highly homologous amino acid variants. The disease-linked clones showed a CD8+ phenotype and occurred at relatively low frequencies in peripheral blood.

Data came from an Illumina HiSeq 2500. TCR beta libraries were prepared by quantitative 5'-RACE with molecular barcodes. The paper's data handling went like this. Disease-linked TCR variants were identified with a new computational method built on a probabilistic model of VDJ rearrangement. TCRdb reanalyzed the raw reads on its own, using fastp at Q25 for trimming and MiXCR for clone calling, and kept in-frame beta chains. Rows merge per CDR3 protein into single entries with the most common DNA and genes. These V and J calls are TCRdb output, not the study's own analysis. The sample yields roughly 490,000 distinct CDR3 sequences; over 4% were counted once. Roughly 3.2% of the sample is taken by the ten largest. The CDR3 has 12 amino acids, counting the end cysteine and phenylalanine. Of all the DNA, just the CDR3 is kept, 36 bases in frame from base 1. V was cut back by 4 bases and J by 4 bases, leaving a gap of 9 bases between them. Based on the germline V gene, the CDR1 and CDR2 sequences are SQVTM and ANQGSEA.

This clonotype was recorded at least ten times. No antigen is known for it. Qualities for individual bases were not recorded, and no much larger clone is one base off. The chain couples TRBV29-1 to TRBJ2-3, with the D gene tentatively TRBD1 or TRBD2, based on 5 matching bases in each. The sequenced sample was blood, either unsorted or a sorted T cell fraction (not recorded which). The source is a male donor with ankylosing spondylitis. Here the CDR3 is given as CSVAMGADTQYF. The nucleotide sequence is given as TGCAGCGTTGCGATGGGGGCAGATACGCAGTATTTT.